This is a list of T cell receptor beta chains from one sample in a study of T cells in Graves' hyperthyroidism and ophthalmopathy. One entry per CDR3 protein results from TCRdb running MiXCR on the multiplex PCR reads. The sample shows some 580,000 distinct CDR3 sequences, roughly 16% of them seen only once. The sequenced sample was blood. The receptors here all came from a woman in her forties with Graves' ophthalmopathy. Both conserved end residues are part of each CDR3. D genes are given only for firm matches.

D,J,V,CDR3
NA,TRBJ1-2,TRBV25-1,CASSESLTHRSNGAYDYGYTF
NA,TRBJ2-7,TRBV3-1,CASSQRGRGPYEQYF
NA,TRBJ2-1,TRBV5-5,CASSPSRGYNEQFF
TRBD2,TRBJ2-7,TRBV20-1,CSARKGLAGNYEQYF
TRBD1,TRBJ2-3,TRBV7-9,CASSLIQGNTDTQYF
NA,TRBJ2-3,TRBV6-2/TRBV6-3,CASRPRVWDTQYF
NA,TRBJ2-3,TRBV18,CATGRSTDTQYF
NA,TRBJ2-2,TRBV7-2,CASSLRNLGNGELFF
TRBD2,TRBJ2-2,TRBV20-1,CSAIAGRTGELFF
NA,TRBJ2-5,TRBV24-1,CATSDLLGGGPRLTQYF
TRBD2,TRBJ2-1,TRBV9,CASSPTSGGYTYNEQFF
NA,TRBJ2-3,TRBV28,CASRPPLESDTQYF
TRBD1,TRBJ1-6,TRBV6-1,CASRREQGNGSPLHF
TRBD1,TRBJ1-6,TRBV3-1,CASTLMGQVNSPLHF
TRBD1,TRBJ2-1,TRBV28,CATTPVDRGSYNEQFF
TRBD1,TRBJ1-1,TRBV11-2,CASSLIGGEGMNTEAFF
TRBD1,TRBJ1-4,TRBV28,CASSFGIGTGGEKLFF
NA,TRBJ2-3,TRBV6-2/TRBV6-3,CASSYSDDTDTQYF
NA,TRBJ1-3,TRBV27,CASMGAGNTIYF
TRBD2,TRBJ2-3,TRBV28,CASRETGTSPTDTQYF
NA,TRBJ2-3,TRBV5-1,CASSQDDNTQYF
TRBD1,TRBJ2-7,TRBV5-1,CASSIGLGTGKSYEQYF
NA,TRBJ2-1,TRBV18,CASSVTSHNEQFF
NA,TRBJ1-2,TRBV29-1,CSVENREVGNYGYTF
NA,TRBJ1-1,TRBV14,CASKSDRQNTEAFF
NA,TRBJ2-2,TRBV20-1,CSARVNTGELFF
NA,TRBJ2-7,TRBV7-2,CASSLALDPSYEQYF
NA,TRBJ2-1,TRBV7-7,CASSLAPSAYNEQFF
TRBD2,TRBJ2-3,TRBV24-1,CATSDFSPGLAGAMFADTQYF
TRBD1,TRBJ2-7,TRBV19,CASHPTGAAGDEQYF
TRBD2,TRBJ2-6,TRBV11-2,CASSLALSWGGESSGANVLTF
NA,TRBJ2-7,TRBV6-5,CASRYRRGGTYEQYF
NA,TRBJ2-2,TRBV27,CASSITAMRTGELFF
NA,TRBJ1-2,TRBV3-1,CASSQASVDGGYTF
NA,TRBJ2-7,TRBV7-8,CASSLEVYGAYEQYF
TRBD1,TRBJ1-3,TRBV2,CASRGQGDTIYF
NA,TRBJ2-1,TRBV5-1,CASSFRVGFNEQFF
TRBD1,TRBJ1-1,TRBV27,CASSYTGTGDVEAFF
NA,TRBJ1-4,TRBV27,CASSPVGTNGKLFF
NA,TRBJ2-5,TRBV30,CAWSIWQGTETQYF
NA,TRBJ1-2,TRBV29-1,CSVDWLDGYTF
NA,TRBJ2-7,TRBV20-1,CSALRGSGYEQYF
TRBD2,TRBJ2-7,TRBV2,CASRTSGYPYEQYF
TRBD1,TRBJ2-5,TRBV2,CASSEWGTDEETQYF
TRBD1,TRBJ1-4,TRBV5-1,CASSFSGGEVEKLFF
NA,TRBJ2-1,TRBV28,CASTTGPYSYNEQFF
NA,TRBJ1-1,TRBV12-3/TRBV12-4,CASSLGMEAFF
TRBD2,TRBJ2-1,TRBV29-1,CSVGLAGPSSYSEQFF
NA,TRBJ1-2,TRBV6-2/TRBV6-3,CASSSPGTPYGYTF
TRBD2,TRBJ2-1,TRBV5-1,CASRRSAGDNEQFF
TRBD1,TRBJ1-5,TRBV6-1,CASVDRGDQPQHF
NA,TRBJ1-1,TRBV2,CASSGPGFEAFF
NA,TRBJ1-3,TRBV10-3,CAISLTAGAGNTIYF
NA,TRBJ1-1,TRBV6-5,CASSYSNRVGAEAFF
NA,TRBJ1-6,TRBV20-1,CSARRLGGNSPLHF
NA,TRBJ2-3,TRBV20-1,CSARGRTHPTDTQYF
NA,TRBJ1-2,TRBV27,CASSSAISDGYTF
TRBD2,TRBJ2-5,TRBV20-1,CSASPSTSGQETQYF
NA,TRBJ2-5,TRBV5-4,CASSNLLQETQYF
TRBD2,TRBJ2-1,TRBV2,CASKGTSGGNEQFF